This is a list of T cell receptor beta chains from one sample in a study of human versus mouse CDR3 diversity and MHC coevolution. Profiled with immunoSEQ multiplex PCR; TCRdb holds only in-frame clones, not every one. The data contain 55,000 to 65,000 clones, roughly 94% of them seen just once; the ten biggest clones take up approximately 20%. Sequencing was done on a sample of naive CD4+ T cells from blood. The source is a person aged 55 to 69 in good health. CDR3s include the opening cysteine and the closing phenylalanine or tryptophan. Each record gives: V gene, clone size, D gene, J gene, CDR3 protein, CDR3 DNA. The D gene is left open where the match is weak. Only some rows state a clone size, as once, few, many or a class for expanded clones.

v_call: TRBV5-6; clone_size: NA; d_call: NA; j_call: TRBJ1-4; cdr3_aa: CASSSGRSYNEKLFF; cdr3_nt: TGTGCCAGCAGCTCTGGCAGATCTTACAATGAAAAACTGTTTTTT
v_call: TRBV10-1; clone_size: once; d_call: TRBD1; j_call: TRBJ1-1; cdr3_aa: CASSESPGTGSAFF; cdr3_nt: TGCGCCAGCAGTGAGTCGCCCGGGACAGGGAGCGCTTTCTTT
v_call: TRBV15; clone_size: NA; d_call: NA; j_call: TRBJ1-6; cdr3_aa: CATSTRVSYNSPLHF; cdr3_nt: TGTGCCACCAGCACGAGGGTGTCCTATAATTCACCCCTCCACTTT
v_call: TRBV11-2; clone_size: NA; d_call: NA; j_call: TRBJ2-2; cdr3_aa: CASAGLANTGELFF; cdr3_nt: TGTGCCAGCGCGGGGCTGGCGAACACCGGGGAGCTGTTTTTT
v_call: TRBV19; clone_size: NA; d_call: TRBD2; j_call: TRBJ2-1; cdr3_aa: CASRASGSHNEQFF; cdr3_nt: TGTGCCAGTAGGGCTAGCGGGAGCCACAATGAGCAGTTCTTC
v_call: TRBV5-1; clone_size: NA; d_call: TRBD1; j_call: TRBJ2-2; cdr3_aa: CASSLEGQGNTGELFF; cdr3_nt: TGCGCCAGCAGCTTGGAGGGACAGGGTAACACCGGGGAGCTGTTTTTT
v_call: TRBV7-2; clone_size: NA; d_call: NA; j_call: TRBJ1-2; cdr3_aa: CASSLATNRVDRYGYTF; cdr3_nt: TGTGCCAGCAGCTTAGCCACGAACAGGGTCGATCGCTATGGCTACACCTTC
v_call: TRBV13; clone_size: NA; d_call: TRBD2; j_call: TRBJ2-3; cdr3_aa: CASSSTGTSGSRRTDTQYF; cdr3_nt: TGTGCCAGCAGCTCCACCGGGACTAGCGGGAGTCGGAGGACAGATACGCAGTATTTT
v_call: TRBV23-1; clone_size: NA; d_call: TRBD2; j_call: TRBJ2-7; cdr3_aa: CASPGLAGVPLREQYF; cdr3_nt: TGCGCCAGCCCGGGACTAGCGGGAGTTCCGCTACGCGAGCAGTACTTC
v_call: TRBV29-1; clone_size: NA; d_call: TRBD1; j_call: TRBJ1-1; cdr3_aa: CSVVDRGKLGTEAFF; cdr3_nt: TGCAGCGTTGTGGACAGGGGGAAGTTGGGCACTGAAGCTTTCTTT
v_call: TRBV4-1; clone_size: NA; d_call: TRBD2; j_call: TRBJ2-4; cdr3_aa: CASSQLREGGKNIQYF; cdr3_nt: TGCGCCAGCAGCCAATTACGGGAGGGAGGGAAGAACATTCAGTACTTC
v_call: TRBV4-1; clone_size: NA; d_call: TRBD2; j_call: TRBJ2-7; cdr3_aa: CASSQEVAGAYEQYF; cdr3_nt: TGCGCCAGCAGCCAAGAGGTAGCGGGAGCCTACGAGCAGTACTTC
v_call: TRBV5-1; clone_size: NA; d_call: TRBD2; j_call: TRBJ2-7; cdr3_aa: CASSPGRGGAGHEQYF; cdr3_nt: TGCGCCAGCAGCCCGGGGCGGGGGGGGGCCGGCCACGAGCAGTACTTC
v_call: TRBV5-1; clone_size: once; d_call: NA; j_call: TRBJ1-3; cdr3_aa: CASSPSRDLGQNTIYF; cdr3_nt: TGCGCCAGCAGCCCCTCCCGGGATCTGGGACAAAATACCATATATTTT
v_call: TRBV6-5; clone_size: NA; d_call: TRBD1; j_call: TRBJ2-7; cdr3_aa: CASSRTGGSYEQYF; cdr3_nt: TGTGCCAGCAGCCGCACAGGGGGCTCCTACGAGCAGTACTTC
v_call: TRBV30; clone_size: NA; d_call: NA; j_call: TRBJ1-4; cdr3_aa: CAWSVLRRPLLEKLFF; cdr3_nt: TGTGCCTGGAGTGTACTAAGGAGACCACTTCTTGAAAAACTGTTTTTT
v_call: TRBV19; clone_size: NA; d_call: TRBD1; j_call: TRBJ1-4; cdr3_aa: CASSSTGVDEKLFF; cdr3_nt: TGTGCCAGTAGTTCCACAGGGGTTGATGAAAAACTGTTTTTT
v_call: TRBV2; clone_size: NA; d_call: NA; j_call: TRBJ1-5; cdr3_aa: CASTGSLARPQHF; cdr3_nt: TGTGCCAGCACGGGGTCCTTAGCTCGGCCCCAGCATTTT
v_call: TRBV7-9; clone_size: once; d_call: NA; j_call: TRBJ2-7; cdr3_aa: CASSLEGKNYEQYF; cdr3_nt: TGTGCCAGCAGCTTAGAGGGGAAAAACTACGAGCAGTACTTC
v_call: TRBV19; clone_size: NA; d_call: TRBD1; j_call: TRBJ2-4; cdr3_aa: CASSKWTGATKNIQYF; cdr3_nt: TGTGCCAGTAGTAAATGGACAGGGGCGACCAAAAACATTCAGTACTTC
v_call: TRBV2; clone_size: NA; d_call: NA; j_call: TRBJ2-7; cdr3_aa: CASTFSYEQYF; cdr3_nt: TGTGCCAGCACCTTTAGTTACGAGCAGTACTTC
v_call: TRBV10-2; clone_size: NA; d_call: NA; j_call: TRBJ2-7; cdr3_aa: CASLEGVFVYEQYF; cdr3_nt: TGCGCCAGCCTCGAGGGGGTATTCGTTTACGAGCAGTACTTC
v_call: TRBV10-3; clone_size: few; d_call: TRBD2; j_call: TRBJ2-2; cdr3_aa: CAMRQGLANTGELFF; cdr3_nt: TGTGCCATGCGGCAGGGACTAGCTAACACCGGGGAGCTGTTTTTT
v_call: TRBV7-3; clone_size: NA; d_call: TRBD2; j_call: TRBJ2-1; cdr3_aa: CASSSGLAGVEQFF; cdr3_nt: TGTGCCAGCAGCTCGGGACTAGCGGGAGTGGAGCAGTTCTTC
v_call: TRBV5-1; clone_size: NA; d_call: TRBD1; j_call: TRBJ2-7; cdr3_aa: CASSLAGTGTYEQYF; cdr3_nt: TGCGCCAGCAGCTTGGCCGGGACAGGAACGTACGAGCAGTACTTC
v_call: TRBV11-2; clone_size: NA; d_call: NA; j_call: TRBJ1-4; cdr3_aa: CASSSADPGVEKLFF; cdr3_nt: TGTGCCAGCAGCTCAGCGGACCCGGGGGTAGAAAAACTGTTTTTT
v_call: TRBV5-1; clone_size: NA; d_call: TRBD1; j_call: TRBJ1-4; cdr3_aa: CASSPEGQAYNEKLFF; cdr3_nt: TGCGCCAGCAGCCCCGAAGGACAGGCGTATAATGAAAAACTGTTTTTT
v_call: TRBV7-7; clone_size: NA; d_call: NA; j_call: TRBJ2-2; cdr3_aa: CASSLVGDTGELFF; cdr3_nt: TGTGCCAGCAGCTTAGTGGGAGACACCGGGGAGCTGTTTTTT
v_call: TRBV15; clone_size: NA; d_call: NA; j_call: TRBJ1-5; cdr3_aa: CATSRDISNQPQHF; cdr3_nt: TGTGCCACCAGCAGAGACATTAGCAATCAGCCCCAGCATTTT
v_call: TRBV5-4; clone_size: NA; d_call: TRBD2; j_call: TRBJ2-7; cdr3_aa: CASSWGLAGGEQYF; cdr3_nt: TGTGCCAGCAGCTGGGGACTAGCGGGAGGGGAGCAGTACTTC
v_call: TRBV2; clone_size: NA; d_call: NA; j_call: TRBJ1-4; cdr3_aa: CATQISATNEKLFF; cdr3_nt: TGTGCCACCCAAATTTCAGCAACTAATGAAAAACTGTTTTTT
v_call: TRBV7-3; clone_size: NA; d_call: TRBD2; j_call: TRBJ2-2; cdr3_aa: CASSLTRASGRAGELFF; cdr3_nt: TGTGCCAGCAGCTTAACGAGGGCTAGCGGGAGGGCCGGGGAGCTGTTTTTT
v_call: TRBV23-1; clone_size: NA; d_call: TRBD1; j_call: TRBJ2-1; cdr3_aa: CASSHTGAYNEQFF; cdr3_nt: TGCGCCAGCAGTCACACAGGGGCCTACAATGAGCAGTTCTTC
v_call: TRBV7-9; clone_size: NA; d_call: TRBD2; j_call: TRBJ2-3; cdr3_aa: CASSPRLAGVRTDTQYF; cdr3_nt: TGTGCCAGCAGCCCTCGCCTAGCGGGAGTTCGGACAGATACGCAGTATTTT
v_call: TRBV7-8; clone_size: NA; d_call: TRBD2; j_call: TRBJ2-1; cdr3_aa: CASSRFSGSSYNEQFF; cdr3_nt: TGTGCCAGCAGCCGATTTAGCGGGAGCTCCTACAATGAGCAGTTCTTC
v_call: TRBV30; clone_size: NA; d_call: NA; j_call: TRBJ1-4; cdr3_aa: CAWSGRGRATNEKLFF; cdr3_nt: TGTGCCTGGAGTGGTCGGGGAAGGGCGACTAATGAAAAACTGTTTTTT
v_call: TRBV28; clone_size: NA; d_call: NA; j_call: TRBJ2-2; cdr3_aa: CASSFDRGTGELFF; cdr3_nt: TGTGCCAGCAGTTTCGATAGGGGCACCGGGGAGCTGTTTTTT
v_call: TRBV19; clone_size: NA; d_call: TRBD1; j_call: TRBJ2-3; cdr3_aa: CASRDRPDTQYF; cdr3_nt: TGTGCCAGTAGGGACAGGCCAGATACGCAGTATTTT
v_call: TRBV19; clone_size: NA; d_call: TRBD1; j_call: TRBJ2-3; cdr3_aa: CASSIGTGPLDTQYF; cdr3_nt: TGTGCCAGTAGTATAGGGACAGGCCCTTTGGATACGCAGTATTTT
v_call: TRBV5-1; clone_size: NA; d_call: TRBD1; j_call: TRBJ2-7; cdr3_aa: CASSSTPGTGAAEQYF; cdr3_nt: TGCGCCAGCAGCTCGACCCCCGGGACAGGGGCCGCCGAGCAGTACTTC
v_call: TRBV7-1; clone_size: many; d_call: NA; j_call: TRBJ2-7; cdr3_aa: CASSLQGSEQYF; cdr3_nt: TGTGCCAGCAGCTTACAGGGAAGCGAGCAGTACTTC
v_call: TRBV4-1; clone_size: NA; d_call: TRBD2; j_call: TRBJ2-7; cdr3_aa: CASSQGLATIYEQYF; cdr3_nt: TGCGCCAGCAGCCAAGGACTAGCAACGATCTACGAGCAGTACTTC
v_call: TRBV10-3; clone_size: NA; d_call: TRBD1; j_call: TRBJ1-1; cdr3_aa: CAISVGQGKGMNTEAFF; cdr3_nt: TGTGCCATCAGTGTGGGACAGGGTAAAGGGATGAACACTGAAGCTTTCTTT